The 11 T cell receptor beta chains below come from one sample, sequenced in a study of blood T cell repertoires in COVID-19. Measured with immunoSEQ multiplex PCR; TCRdb has only the in-frame clones, and not every one. The repertoire holds approximately 380,000 clones, with approximately 90% as singletons. Specimen: PBMCs or T cells enriched from blood (not recorded which). The receptor source for this set is a young woman who had recovered from COVID-19.

This clone has a single count. This chain joins TRBV28 and TRBJ2-7, with TRBD1 matching 8 bases. The CDR3 is 15 amino acids. Germline CDR1 reads MDHEN; CDR2 reads SYDVKM. V shed 4 bases and J 3 bases; nucleotides not matched to a gene: 8. CDR3 nucleotide sequence: TGTGCCAGCAGTTCCACAGGACAGGGCCTCTACGAGCAGTACTTC. This translates into CASSSTGQGLYEQYF.

The V gene is TRBV5-6, the J gene TRBJ1-6, with D unresolved. Between the trimmed V and J ends, which lost 0 bases and 0 bases, there was a span of 10 bases. Germline V gene sequence: CDR1 SGHDT, CDR2 YYEEEE. The CDR3 extends over 17 amino acids. The CDR3 DNA reads as TGTGCCAGCAGCTTGGACAGAAGGAACTCCTATAATTCACCCCTCCACTTT. Protein product: CASSLDRRNSYNSPLHF.

This chain joins TRBV7-3 and TRBJ1-1; possibly TRBD1 for D (6 bases). The germline V and J ends were trimmed by 5 bases and 0 bases, with 13 bases remaining between them. The CDR3 has 15 amino acids. Germline lookup yields CDR1 SGHTA and CDR2 FQGTGA. In DNA, the CDR3 is TGTGCCAGCAGCCCCCGGGGGGCTTTGAACACTGAAGCTTTCTTT. Translating it yields CASSPRGALNTEAFF. Drawing the rest from reference TRBV7-3 and TRBJ1-1, the complete variable domain is GAGVSQTPSNKVTEKGKYVELRCDPISGHTALYWYRQSLGQGPEFLIYFQGTGAADDSGLPNDRFFAVRPEGSVSTLKIQRTERGDSAVYLCASSPRGALNTEAFFGQGTRLTVV.

The chain combines TRBV3-1 (or the pseudogene TRBV3-2) with TRBJ2-7, with D perhaps TRBD1 (6 bases). Trimming removed 4 bases from V and 5 bases from J, with 21 bases in between. This CDR3 has 16 residues. The germline V gene has CDR1 LGHDT and CDR2 YNNKEL (reference sequence). As DNA, the CDR3 is TGTGCCAGCAGCCTCTTTCGAAGGGGGATCGGGGACGAGCAGTACTTC. It codes for CASSLFRRGIGDEQYF.

The chain combines TRBV19 with TRBJ2-4; 7 nucleotides line up with TRBD2. The CDR3 covers 15 residues. V lost 3 bases, J lost 3 bases, and 5 bases stayed unmatched. Looked up from germline, CDR1 is LNHDA and CDR2 is SQIVND (reference sequence). The CDR3 coding sequence is TGTGCCAGTAGTATCGGGGGGTACGGCAAAAACATTCAGTACTTC. As protein: CASSIGGYGKNIQYF.

A remark on this clone: An end of the junction does not agree with germline; a read error may underlie this. The CDR3 coding sequence is TGCAGCGCCGGACCCGGGGGAACTAGTGAAAAACTGTTTTTT. Translated: CSAGPGGTSEKLFF. The V gene is TRBV29-1, the J gene TRBJ1-4; D might be TRBD1 (5 bases). This CDR3 spans 14 amino acids. CDR1 SQVTM and CDR2 ANQGSEA come from the germline V gene. Drawing the rest from reference TRBV29-1 and TRBJ1-4, the complete variable domain is SAVISQKPSRDICQRGTSLTIQCQVDSQVTMMFWYRQQPGQSLTLIATANQGSEATYESGFVIDKFPISRPNLTFSTLTVSNMSPEDSSIYLCSAGPGGTSEKLFFGSGTQLSVL.

This clone has a single count. This sequence joins TRBV18 and TRBJ1-2; 9 nucleotides align to TRBD1. This CDR3 contains 14 residues. Germline CDR1 is KGHSH and CDR2 is LQKENI. The trim removed 6 bases at V and 3 bases at J, leaving 5 bases unmatched. CDR3 DNA: TGTGCCAGCTCGCACCGGGACAGGGACTATGGCTACACCTTC. Encoded protein: CASSHRDRDYGYTF. Using reference TRBV18 and TRBJ1-2 for the parts outside the CDR3, the full variable domain is NAGVMQNPRHLVRRRGQEARLRCSPMKGHSHVYWYRQLPEEGLKFMVYLQKENIIDESGMPKERFSAEFPKEGPSILRIQQVVRGDSAAYFCASSHRDRDYGYTFGSGTRLTVV.

The chain employs TRBV28 and TRBJ2-7, with D perhaps matching TRBD1 (6 bases). V lost 6 bases and J 3 bases, leaving 18 bases between the germline ends. This CDR3 is 15 amino acids long. The germline gives CDR1 MDHEN, CDR2 SYDVKM. As DNA, the CDR3 is TGTGCCAGCAGACCTGGGACCGGGACACACTACGAGCAGTACTTC. Its protein is CASRPGTGTHYEQYF.

CDR3 nucleotides: TGCGCCACCCAGGGCTGGCGGGAGACCCAGTACTTC. It is translated as CATQGWRETQYF. The chain joins TRBV10-2 to TRBJ2-5, with a weak D call TRBD1 (5 bases). CDR1 is WSHSY, CDR2 SAAADI, per germline. V lost 10 bases and J 5 bases, leaving 14 bases between the germline ends. The CDR3 covers 12 residues.

This chain links TRBV5-1 with TRBJ2-1; the match to TRBD1 covers 8 bases. This CDR3 has 15 amino acids. Germline V gives CDR1 SGHRS, CDR2 YFSETQ. The V segment lost 0 bases and the J segment 4 bases; nucleotides outside the gene matches: 3. The CDR3 loop is CASSLVGQDYNEQFF. DNA for the CDR3: TGCGCCAGCAGCTTGGTGGGACAGGATTACAATGAGCAGTTCTTC.

The chain combines TRBV5-5 with TRBJ2-3; perhaps TRBD2 as D (5 bases). CDR1 is SGHKS, CDR2 YYEKEE, per germline (reference sequence). This CDR3 region has 14 residues. Trimming pared 0 bases from V and 4 bases from J, leaving 9 bases between. CDR3 bases: TGTGCCAGCAGCTTGGAGAGGGCATCAGATACGCAGTATTTT. Its translation: CASSLERASDTQYF.